This TCR beta chain is from a study of shared clonotypes between healthy human individuals. Study-wide background: The cohort comprised a couple of women and a few men. Their ages spanned 18 to 49 years. The study used three CD4 naive, three CD4 memory, two CD8 naive and one CD8 memory plate per donor.

Once extracted for a subset, genomic DNA was divided evenly among several immunoSEQ plates. Sorted subsets were amplified in replicate PCRs using 200 ng DNA, around 30,000 T cell genomes. Data came from immunoSEQ multiplex PCR; TCRdb stores just in-frame clones and leaves some out. The repertoire holds around 1,100,000 clones, with roughly 77% as singletons. Germline V gene sequence: CDR1 WSHSY, CDR2 SAAADI. V was clipped by 5 bases and J by 7 bases, with 24 bases between them. CDR3 size: 16 residues. This TCR derives from a man aged 18 to 29 in good health. Some clones in this sample may be carry-over from other donors' samples. The genes are TRBV10-2 and TRBJ2-7, with D possibly being TRBD1 or TRBD2 (5 bases each). Sequencing input: memory CD4+ T cells from PBMCs. The subset denotes: CD45RA-negative fraction. CDR3 nucleotides: TGCGCCAGCAGTTCAACCGCCGGGACCCGAAATGGTGAGCAGTACTTC. This sequence encodes CASSSTAGTRNGEQYF.